These 27 T cell receptor beta chains were sequenced from one sample in a study of T cells in Graves' hyperthyroidism and ophthalmopathy. Regions amplified from RNA transcripts were the TCR beta CDR3 regions. The HTBI primer set drove a first-round RT-PCR of the TCR CDR3. MiXCR was run by TCRdb on the multiplex PCR reads, yielding one entry per CDR3 protein. The sample holds approximately 380,000 distinct CDR3 sequences; about 19% are singletons and the top ten take around 3.4%. Material for sequencing was blood. The receptor source for this set is a woman under 30 with Graves' hyperthyroidism.

This clonotype was counted between two and nine times. CDR3 bases: TGCGCCAGCAGTGCTTACAGGGATAGCAATCAGCCCCAGCATTTT. Residues: CASSAYRDSNQPQHF. This chain joins TRBV10-2 and TRBJ1-5; the D gene is possibly TRBD1 (6 bases). Germline V gene data show CDR1 as WSHSY and CDR2 as SAAADI. CDR3 length equals 15 residues. With 4 bases removed from V and 0 bases from J, the gap between germline ends came to 10 bases.

The sample holds a few counts of this clonotype. V gene TRBV15 combines with J gene TRBJ2-1; D remains unclear. CDR1 and CDR2 (germline): LNHNV, YYDKDF (reference sequence). The V gene lost 0 bases and the J gene lost 7 bases, with 7 bases spanning the gap. The CDR3 covers 13 residues. Here the CDR3 reads CATSRDNGNEQFF. The CDR3 bases are TGTGCCACCAGCAGAGATAACGGGAATGAGCAGTTCTTC. Full variable domain (remainder filled in from reference TRBV15 and TRBJ2-1): DAMVIQNPRYQVTQFGKPVTLSCSQTLNHNVMYWYQQKSSQAPKLLFHYYDKDFNNEADTPDNFQSRRPNTSFCFLDIRSPGLGDTAMYLCATSRDNGNEQFFGPGTRLTVL.

This clonotype was found many times. The genes are TRBV6-1 and TRBJ1-5, with 7 bases identical to TRBD1. Germline V CDR1 and CDR2: MNHNS, SASEGT. Losses at the gene ends were 3 bases for V and 0 bases for J; bases not matched to a gene: 2. The length of the CDR3 is 15 residues. The CDR3 DNA reads TGTGCCAGCAGTGAGGGGACAGTTAGCAATCAGCCCCAGCATTTT. It translates to CASSEGTVSNQPQHF.

This clonotype was observed at least ten times. This rearrangement joins TRBV6-1 to TRBJ2-7, with D tentatively TRBD2 (7 bases). Germline V gene lookup returns CDR1 MNHNS and CDR2 SASEGT. The V end was cut by 6 bases, the J end by 3 bases, with 12 bases between. The CDR3 has 13 amino acids. The CDR3 DNA sequence: TGTGCCAGCAGCCGGGGGGCCCGCTACGAGCAGTACTTC. Translating gives CASSRGARYEQYF.

This chain links TRBV6-1 with TRBJ2-2, with 9 bases lining up with TRBD1. V was pared by 6 bases and J by 5 bases, with 7 bases of the junction left unmatched. Germline CDR1 reads MNHNS; CDR2 reads SASEGT. This CDR3 is built from 15 residues. CDR3 sequence (DNA): TGTGCCAGCAGGACGGACAGGGGAGGGACCGGGGAGCTGTTTTTT. It specifies CASRTDRGGTGELFF.

This clonotype was recorded many times. The V and J genes are TRBV11-3 and TRBJ2-5; the match to TRBD1 covers 11 bases. The CDR3 extends over 16 amino acids. Losses at the gene ends were 5 bases for V and 1 base for J; bases not matched to a gene: 6. The germline CDR1 and CDR2 sequences are SGHNT and YENEEA. The DNA of the CDR3 is TGTGCCAGCAGCACCCGGACAGGGGGCGGCCAAGAGACCCAGTACTTC. Its protein product is CASSTRTGGGQETQYF.

About this clonotype: A much larger clone lies a single base off, so this may be a read error. The chain links TRBV5-4 to TRBJ1-6; TRBD1 agrees at 7 bases. The germline CDR1 and CDR2 sequences are SGHNT and YYREEE (reference sequence). CDR3 length equals 17 residues. In nucleotides, the CDR3 is TGTGCCAGCAGCTCCTGGAAGGGGGCATCCTATAATTCACCCGTCCACTTT. The encoded protein is CASSSWKGASYNSPVHF. Together with reference TRBV5-4 and TRBJ1-6, the CDR3 gives the full variable domain: ETGVTQSPTHLIKTRGQQVTLRCSSQSGHNTVSWYQQALGQGPQFIFQYYREEENGRGNFPPRFSGLQFPNYSSELNVNALELDDSALYLCASSSWKGASYNSPVHFGNGTRLTVT.

This clonotype showed up many times. V usage is TRBV20-1 and J usage is TRBJ2-5; the D gene is possibly TRBD2 (6 bases). The CDR3 is made up of 13 amino acids. Looked up from germline, CDR1 is DFQATT and CDR2 is SNEGSKA (reference sequence). V was pared by 5 bases and J by 2 bases, with 12 bases between. CDR3 residues: CSAALSGQETQYF. The CDR3 DNA reads as TGCAGTGCTGCCTTGAGCGGGCAAGAGACCCAGTACTTC.

This clonotype was picked up many times. The rearrangement joins TRBV5-6 to TRBJ1-2; the D is unclear. Trimming removed 4 bases at V and 4 bases at J, with 14 bases between. The CDR3 extends over 14 amino acids. Germline V gene sequence: CDR1 SGHDT, CDR2 YYEEEE. CDR3 nucleotides: TGTGCCAGCAGCCGGGTCGGGCGGATCTATGGCTACACCTTC. Translating gives CASSRVGRIYGYTF.

The genes are TRBV20-1 and TRBJ1-5, with TRBD1 identical over 8 bases. Looked up from germline, CDR1 is DFQATT and CDR2 is SNEGSKA (reference sequence). CDR3 size: 15 residues. V trimming: 0 bases; J trimming: 4 bases; junction bases outside the gene matches: 5. The CDR3 reads CSARDPRDRNQPQHF. DNA for the CDR3: TGCAGTGCTAGAGATCCTCGGGACAGGAATCAGCCCCAGCATTTT.

Many counts were recorded for this clonotype. The chain is built from TRBV15 and TRBJ1-6; tentative D call: TRBD1 (5 bases). Trimming took 0 bases from V and 7 from J, leaving 13 bases between them. Germline CDR1 and CDR2: LNHNV and YYDKDF (reference sequence). The CDR3 is 16 residues long. The CDR3 nucleotides are TGTGCCACCAGCAGAGATTCTCCTGGGGGGAATTCACCCCTCCACTTT. Translated: CATSRDSPGGNSPLHF.

The chain uses TRBV28 and TRBJ2-7; 7 bases line up with TRBD1. The CDR3 is made up of 15 amino acids. With V trimmed by 5 bases and J by 3 bases, 10 bases remained unmatched. Per the germline V gene, CDR1 is MDHEN and CDR2 is SYDVKM. CDR3 nucleotide sequence: TGTGCCAGCAGTACCGACAGGGAAAGGGGCTACGAGCAGTACTTC. Translating it yields CASSTDRERGYEQYF. The variable domain in full, completed from reference TRBV28 and TRBJ2-7, reads DVKVTQSSRYLVKRTGEKVFLECVQDMDHENMFWYRQDPGLGLRLIYFSYDVKMKEKGDIPEGYSVSREKKERFSLILESASTNQTSMYLCASSTDRERGYEQYFGPGTRLTVT.

This clonotype was recorded a few times. The V and J genes are TRBV20-1 and TRBJ2-5, with TRBD1 identical over 9 bases. This CDR3 is 15 amino acids long. CDR1 DFQATT and CDR2 SNEGSKA come from the germline V gene (reference sequence). The V and J ends lost 0 bases and 4 bases, in that order; junction bases with no gene match: 6. CDR3 region: CSAREGTGRGETQYF. CDR3 in DNA: TGCAGTGCTAGAGAGGGGACAGGGCGGGGAGAGACCCAGTACTTC.

There are many counts of this clonotype. The chain recombines TRBV27 with TRBJ1-2, with 9 bases that match TRBD1. Germline-derived CDR1 and CDR2 are MNHEY and SMNVEV (reference sequence). J was trimmed by 8 bases and V by 6 bases; bases with no gene match: 16. This CDR3 has 16 residues. CDR3 nucleotides: TGTGCCAGCAGCCGTTCCCCCTGGACAGGGGAAGGAGGCTACACCTTC. It is translated as CASSRSPWTGEGGYTF.

The V call is TRBV15, the J call TRBJ2-5, with TRBD2 matching 9 bases. After removal of 5 bases from V and 4 bases from J, the junction contained 14 bases not matched to a gene. This CDR3 contains 17 residues. Germline-derived CDR1 and CDR2 are LNHNV and YYDKDF (reference sequence). The CDR3 nucleotides read TGTGCCACCAGCGTAACTTATAGGGGACTAGCCTCAGAGACCCAGTACTTC. It yields the protein CATSVTYRGLASETQYF.

This clonotype was seen at least ten times. The rearrangement links TRBV20-1 to TRBJ1-3; no firm D call. The V gene lost 1 base and the J gene lost 4 bases, with 5 bases spanning the gap. CDR3 length: 12 residues. Germline assignment: CDR1 DFQATT and CDR2 SNEGSKA (reference sequence). CDR3 in amino acids: CSARGVGNTIYF. The CDR3 nucleotides are TGCAGTGCTAGAGGCGTGGGAAACACCATATATTTT.

This clonotype was seen at least ten times. The chain links TRBV20-1 to TRBJ1-1; tentatively, D is TRBD1 (5 bases). The CDR3 is 13 amino acids. Trimming shortened V by 3 bases and J by 4 bases, and 12 bases separated the two germline ends. The germline gives CDR1 DFQATT, CDR2 SNEGSKA (reference sequence). CDR3 sequence (DNA): TGCAGTGCTAGGCCGGGGAGGGGCACTGAAGCTTTCTTT. This encodes CSARPGRGTEAFF.

This clonotype was counted many times. V usage is TRBV6-5 and J usage is TRBJ1-1, with D unresolved. This CDR3 comprises 13 residues. Germline values: CDR1 MNHEY, CDR2 SVGAGI. The ends were cut back, 0 bases at V and 1 base at J, with 3 bases in the middle. The CDR3 loop reads CASSYSWNTEAFF. CDR3 nucleotides: TGTGCCAGCAGTTACTCGTGGAACACTGAAGCTTTCTTT.

This clonotype was observed a handful of times. The genes are TRBV3-1 and TRBJ2-2; D not resolved. The V end lost 2 bases, the J end lost 0 bases, and 7 bases lay between the germline ends. Germline V CDR1 and CDR2: LGHDT, YNNKEL (reference sequence). CDR3 length equals 15 residues. This chain's CDR3 is CASSQYQANTGELFF. In nucleotides, the CDR3 is TGTGCCAGCAGCCAATACCAGGCGAACACCGGGGAGCTGTTTTTT.

In its sample, this clonotype was seen many times. The chain uses TRBV25-1 and TRBJ1-6; D not certain. Trimming shortened V by 3 bases and J by 9 bases, and 9 bases separated the two germline ends. Germline CDR1 and CDR2: MGHDK and SYGVNS. The CDR3 runs 13 residues. This CDR3 reads CASSDWVPSPLHF. The CDR3 DNA follows: TGTGCCAGCAGTGATTGGGTCCCTTCACCCCTCCACTTT.

This clonotype was seen ten or more times. The chain links TRBV20-1 to TRBJ2-4, with TRBD1 identical over 7 bases. The CDR3 loop spans 15 amino acids. Germline V lookup: CDR1 DFQATT, CDR2 SNEGSKA (reference sequence). V lost 0 bases to trimming and J lost 2 bases; unmatched junction nucleotides: 4. CDR3 loop: CSARENRGTKNIQYF. The DNA for the CDR3 is TGCAGTGCTAGAGAAAACAGGGGAACCAAAAACATTCAGTACTTC.

This clonotype was seen many times. V and J are TRBV6-1 and TRBJ1-5, with 8 bases lining up with TRBD1. V lost 5 bases, J lost 6 bases, and 9 bases stayed unmatched. This CDR3 comprises 15 residues. CDR1 is MNHNS, CDR2 SASEGT, per germline. CDR3 sequence (DNA): TGTGCCAGCAGTCCGCCGACAGGGGAAGTTCAGCCCCAGCATTTT. It is translated as CASSPPTGEVQPQHF.

This clonotype was counted at least ten times. The chain couples TRBV2 to TRBJ1-5, with a tentative D call TRBD1 (6 bases). Germline lookup yields CDR1 SNHLY and CDR2 FYNNEI. Trimming shortened V by 6 bases and J by 9 bases, and 12 bases separated the two germline ends. The CDR3 length is 12 residues. The CDR3, as DNA: TGTGCCAGCAGGAACGGGACATCGCCCCAGCATTTT. Residues: CASRNGTSPQHF.

This clonotype came up many times. The chain uses TRBV7-2 and TRBJ2-5; TRBD1 agrees at 10 bases. V lost 2 bases to trimming and J lost 2 bases; unmatched junction nucleotides: 5. Germline V gene lookup returns CDR1 SGHTA and CDR2 FQGNSA. This CDR3 spans 16 amino acids. The CDR3 coding sequence is TGTGCCAGCAGCTTAAGCTGGGACAGGGGACAAGAGACCCAGTACTTC. Residues: CASSLSWDRGQETQYF.

This clonotype was observed many times. The rearrangement joins TRBV30 to TRBJ2-7; 8 bases agree with TRBD2. CDR1 and CDR2 from the germline V gene are GTSNPN and SVGIG (reference sequence). The V segment lost 2 bases and the J segment 5 bases; nucleotides outside the gene matches: 11. The CDR3 runs 15 residues. The CDR3 loop is CAWSKAAGGDHEQYF. CDR3 coding DNA: TGTGCCTGGAGTAAGGCGGCGGGGGGAGACCACGAGCAGTACTTC.

V usage is TRBV5-1 and J usage is TRBJ1-6; 10 positions match TRBD1. J lost 0 bases, V lost 2 bases, and 2 bases had no gene match. The germline V gene has CDR1 SGHRS and CDR2 YFSETQ. The CDR3 is 17 amino acids. The CDR3 DNA is TGCGCCAGCAGCTTTGGGGACAGGGGCTCCTATAATTCACCCCTCCACTTT. Its protein product is CASSFGDRGSYNSPLHF.

This clonotype was seen repeatedly, ten times or more. The chain links TRBV2 to TRBJ1-5; perhaps TRBD1 as D (5 bases). V shed 8 bases and J shed 5 bases, with 13 bases lying between them. The CDR3 extends over 13 amino acids. Germline CDR1 SNHLY, CDR2 FYNNEI. The CDR3 is CASSSRAYQPQHF. The CDR3, as DNA: TGTGCCAGCTCAAGCAGGGCTTATCAGCCCCAGCATTTT. Full variable domain (missing parts from reference TRBV2 and TRBJ1-5): EPEVTQTPSHQVTQMGQEVILRCVPISNHLYFYWYRQILGQKVEFLVSFYNNEISEKSEIFDDQFSVERPDGSNFTLKIRSTKLEDSAMYFCASSSRAYQPQHFGDGTRLSIL.